These T cell receptor beta chains were read from a single sample in a study of technical replicates of blood from a handful of donors. Profiled with immunoSEQ multiplex PCR; TCRdb holds only in-frame clones, not every one. The sample lists 91,000 or so clones, 95% occurring once. The specimen was T cells isolated from PBMCs. These receptors were obtained from a human donor in good health. Each CDR3 is given with its conserved first and last residue. Each record gives: V gene, clone size, J gene, D gene, CDR3 protein, CDR3 DNA. The D gene is left open where the match is weak. Only some rows state a clone size, as once, few, many or a class for expanded clones.

>TRBV6-1|NA|TRBJ1-4|NA
CATRGEKLFF
TGTGCCACCCGGGGGGAGAAACTGTTTTTT
>TRBV29-1|NA|TRBJ2-5|NA
CSVRRRETQYF
TGCAGCGTTAGACGGCGGGAGACCCAGTACTTC
>TRBV7-9|once|TRBJ1-2|NA
CASSLSDYGYTF
TGTGCCAGCAGCCTATCGGACTATGGCTACACCTTC
>TRBV7-9|NA|TRBJ2-1|NA
CASSLGLARRTYNEQFF
TGTGCCAGCAGCTTAGGTTTGGCCCGCAGGACCTACAATGAGCAGTTCTTC
>TRBV6-5|NA|TRBJ1-6|NA
CASSYSSGIMTPLHF
TGTGCCAGCAGTTACTCGTCCGGGATAATGACACCCCTCCACTTT
>TRBV11-3|NA|TRBJ2-7|NA
CASSQFSSGTYEQYF
TGTGCCAGCAGCCAGTTTTCCTCAGGGACCTACGAGCAGTACTTC
>TRBV5-4|NA|TRBJ2-5|TRBD2
CASGGSGETQYF
TGTGCCAGCGGCGGGAGTGGGGAGACCCAGTACTTC
>TRBV28|once|TRBJ2-1|TRBD1
CASSYKPGQGAAYEQFF
TGTGCCAGCAGTTACAAACCGGGACAGGGGGCAGCATATGAGCAGTTCTTC
>TRBV29-1|NA|TRBJ2-1|TRBD1
CSVAGQGIFNEQFF
TGCAGCGTGGCCGGACAGGGTATATTCAATGAGCAGTTCTTC
>TRBV7-9|NA|TRBJ2-1|NA
CASSSQFRNNEQFF
TGTGCCAGCAGCTCACAGTTCAGGAACAATGAGCAGTTCTTC
>TRBV6-1|NA|TRBJ1-5|NA
CASSDRVVEPQHF
TGTGCCAGCAGTGACAGGGTAGTGGAGCCCCAGCATTTT
>TRBV13|NA|TRBJ1-1|NA
CASTRMNTEAFF
TGTGCCAGCACCCGTATGAACACTGAAGCTTTCTTT
>TRBV5-1|NA|TRBJ2-1|TRBD1
CASSLGTGDNNEQFF
TGCGCCAGCAGCTTGGGGACAGGTGATAACAATGAGCAGTTCTTC
>TRBV4-1|NA|TRBJ1-2|NA
CASSPNGDYGYTF
TGCGCCAGCAGCCCGAACGGAGACTATGGCTACACCTTC
>TRBV6-1|NA|TRBJ1-5|TRBD1
CASSGDRVTQSNQPQHF
TGTGCCAGCAGTGGGGACAGGGTTACCCAAAGCAATCAGCCCCAGCATTTT
>TRBV6-1|NA|TRBJ1-1|TRBD1
CASSEGQGMNTEAFF
TGTGCCAGCAGCGAGGGACAGGGGATGAACACTGAAGCTTTCTTT
>TRBV13|NA|TRBJ2-1|NA
CASSPGRLREQFF
TGTGCCAGCAGCCCTGGCCGACTTCGGGAGCAGTTCTTC
>TRBV19|NA|TRBJ1-4|NA
CASTVFGGKLFF
TGTGCCAGTACCGTTTTCGGAGGAAAACTGTTTTTT
>TRBV13|NA|TRBJ1-1|NA
CASSLSMNTEAFF
TGTGCCAGCTCGTTATCTATGAACACTGAAGCTTTCTTT
>TRBV19|NA|TRBJ1-3|TRBD1
CASSSTLQGSGNTIYF
TGTGCCAGTAGTAGCACCTTACAGGGGTCTGGAAACACCATATATTTT
>TRBV7-9|NA|TRBJ2-6|TRBD1
CASSPWTGALNSGANVLTF
TGTGCCAGCAGCCCCTGGACAGGGGCACTTAACTCTGGGGCCAACGTCCTGACTTTC
>TRBV5-5|NA|TRBJ1-3|NA
CASSRDPSGGNTIYF
TGTGCCAGCAGCAGAGACCCCTCGGGTGGAAACACCATATATTTT
>TRBV11-2|NA|TRBJ2-3|TRBD1
CASSLSDRGKGDTQYF
TGTGCCAGCAGCTTATCTGACAGGGGTAAGGGGGATACGCAGTATTTT
>TRBV6-5|NA|TRBJ2-3|TRBD1
CASSSTGGVSTDTQYF
TGTGCCAGCAGTTCCACAGGGGGAGTTAGCACAGATACGCAGTATTTT
>TRBV6-5|NA|TRBJ2-7|NA
CASSFGGLSYEQYF
TGTGCCAGCAGTTTTGGGGGCCTCTCCTACGAGCAGTACTTC
>TRBV19|NA|TRBJ2-3|NA
CASSMGPDTQYF
TGTGCCAGTAGTATGGGGCCAGATACGCAGTATTTT
>TRBV10-3|NA|TRBJ2-7|TRBD1
CAISRPGQGAHEQYF
TGTGCCATCAGTCGACCGGGACAGGGGGCCCACGAGCAGTACTTC
>TRBV28|NA|TRBJ1-5|TRBD1
CASSLWSGGRSQGLNQPQHF
TGTGCCAGCAGTTTATGGTCAGGGGGCCGGAGCCAGGGCCTTAATCAGCCCCAGCATTTT
>TRBV6-5|NA|TRBJ1-5|NA
CASSYGRGGQPQHF
TGTGCCAGCAGTTACGGCAGGGGCGGGCAGCCCCAGCATTTT
>TRBV30|once|TRBJ2-5|NA
CAWSFYGSRKETQYF
TGTGCCTGGAGTTTTTATGGCTCCCGCAAAGAGACCCAGTACTTC
>TRBV21-1|NA|TRBJ2-5|NA
CASSTRQGKPKGETQYF
TGTGCCAGCAGCACTCGACAGGGTAAGCCCAAAGGAGAGACCCAGTACTTC
>TRBV28|NA|TRBJ2-5|TRBD1
CASSPSDRQETQYF
TGTGCCAGCAGTCCTTCGGACAGGCAAGAGACCCAGTACTTC
>TRBV7-2|NA|TRBJ1-4|NA
CASSLVFRGNRVGDEKLFF
TGTGCCAGCAGCTTAGTTTTTAGGGGCAACCGGGTCGGCGATGAAAAACTGTTTTTT
>TRBV11-2|NA|TRBJ1-2|TRBD1
CASTQDRAEINYGYTF
TGTGCCAGCACCCAGGACAGGGCCGAGATCAACTATGGCTACACCTTC
>TRBV5-6|NA|TRBJ2-1|TRBD2
CASSQRGGLSLRYNEQFF
TGTGCCAGCAGCCAGCGGGGGGGCCTTTCACTGCGCTACAATGAGCAGTTCTTC
>TRBV19|NA|TRBJ2-1|NA
CASSPRPPGNEQFF
TGTGCCAGTAGTCCCCGACCCCCCGGGAATGAGCAGTTCTTC
>TRBV2|NA|TRBJ2-1|TRBD1
CASSTPQGGSYNEQFF
TGTGCCAGCAGTACTCCACAGGGGGGCTCCTACAATGAGCAGTTCTTC
>TRBV7-9|NA|TRBJ2-7|NA
CASSPRGRVTSSYEQYF
TGTGCCAGCAGCCCTAGAGGGCGGGTGACTAGCTCCTACGAGCAGTACTTC
>TRBV19|NA|TRBJ2-7|NA
CATSTAGTKTLYEQYF
TGTGCCACCTCTACAGCCGGGACAAAAACGTTATACGAGCAGTACTTC
>TRBV5-6|NA|TRBJ2-7|TRBD1
CASSSDRVYEQYF
TGTGCCAGCAGCTCCGACAGGGTCTACGAGCAGTACTTC
>TRBV11-3|few|TRBJ1-1|TRBD1
CASSSRTGEAEAFF
TGTGCCAGCAGCTCCCGGACAGGGGAGGCTGAAGCTTTCTTT
>TRBV7-9|NA|TRBJ2-2|TRBD2
CASSPTSGRNTGELFF
TGTGCCAGCAGCCCAACTAGCGGGAGAAACACCGGGGAGCTGTTTTTT
>TRBV28|NA|TRBJ2-5|NA
CASSLVSREETQYF
TGTGCCAGCAGTTTAGTGTCCAGGGAAGAGACCCAGTACTTC
>TRBV11-2|once|TRBJ2-7|TRBD1
CASSLRPSGTGTPYEQYF
TGTGCCAGCAGCTTAAGGCCTTCCGGGACAGGGACCCCCTACGAGCAGTACTTC
>TRBV29-1|NA|TRBJ2-1|NA
CSAGTSLHEQFF
TGCAGCGCAGGGACTTCCTTGCATGAGCAGTTCTTC
>TRBV9|NA|TRBJ1-6|TRBD1
CASSVGLTGNNSPLHF
TGTGCCAGCAGCGTAGGTTTGACAGGGAATAATTCACCCCTCCACTTT
>TRBV10-3|NA|TRBJ2-1|NA
CAIRFSGGDSYNEQFF
TGTGCCATCAGGTTTAGCGGAGGGGACTCCTACAATGAGCAGTTCTTC
>TRBV10-3|NA|TRBJ1-1|NA
CAISEERMNTEAFF
TGTGCCATCAGTGAAGAGCGTATGAACACTGAAGCTTTCTTT
>TRBV5-5|NA|TRBJ2-6|NA
CASDSRFVITDSGANVLTF
TGTGCCAGCGACAGTCGGTTCGTGATTACGGACTCTGGGGCCAACGTCCTGACTTTC
>TRBV6-1|once|TRBJ1-2|NA
CASSLDSPNYGYTF
TGTGCCAGCTCCTTGGACAGTCCTAACTATGGCTACACCTTC
>TRBV28|NA|TRBJ1-2|TRBD1
CASGPTGEGYTF
TGTGCCAGCGGCCCCACAGGGGAAGGCTACACCTTC
>TRBV25-1|NA|TRBJ2-7|NA
CASSGRGRAYEQYF
TGTGCCAGCAGTGGGCGGGGCAGGGCCTACGAGCAGTACTTC
>TRBV6-4|NA|TRBJ1-1|NA
CASSVVAGTEAFF
TGTGCCAGCAGTGTCGTAGCGGGCACTGAAGCTTTCTTT
>TRBV5-1|NA|TRBJ2-1|TRBD1
CASSQGQVKFNEQFF
TGCGCCAGCAGCCAGGGACAGGTTAAATTCAATGAGCAGTTCTTC
>TRBV5-1|NA|TRBJ1-4|TRBD1
CASSLDWTGYEKLFF
TGCGCCAGCAGCCTGGACTGGACAGGGTATGAAAAACTGTTTTTT
>TRBV7-9|NA|TRBJ1-5|TRBD1
CASSLDPGQGSNQPQHF
TGTGCCAGCAGCTTAGACCCGGGACAGGGTAGCAATCAGCCCCAGCATTTT
>TRBV7-6|once|TRBJ1-1|NA
CASSNPVRSTDTEAFF
TGTGCCAGCAGCAACCCGGTGAGGTCAACTGACACTGAAGCTTTCTTT